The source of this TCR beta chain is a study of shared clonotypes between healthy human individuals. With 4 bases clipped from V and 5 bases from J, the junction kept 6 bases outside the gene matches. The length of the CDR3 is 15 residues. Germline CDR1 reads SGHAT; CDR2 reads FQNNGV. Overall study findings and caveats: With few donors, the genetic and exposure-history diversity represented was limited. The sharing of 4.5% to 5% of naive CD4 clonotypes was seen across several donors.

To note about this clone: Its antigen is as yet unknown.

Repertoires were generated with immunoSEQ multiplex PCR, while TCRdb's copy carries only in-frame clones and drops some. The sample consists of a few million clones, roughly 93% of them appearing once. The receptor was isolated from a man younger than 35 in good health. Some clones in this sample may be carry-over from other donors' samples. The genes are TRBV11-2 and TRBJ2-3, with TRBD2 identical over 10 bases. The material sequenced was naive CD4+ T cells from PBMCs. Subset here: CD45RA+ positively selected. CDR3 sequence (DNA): TGTGCCAGCAGCTCAGGACTAGCGGCCGAAGATACGCAGTATTTT. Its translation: CASSSGLAAEDTQYF.